Only a few counts were recorded for the clone carrying this T cell receptor (beta chain). This CDR3 has 15 amino acids. Germline loops: CDR1 SNHLY, CDR2 FYNNEI. V lost 4 bases and J 3 bases, leaving 15 bases between the germline ends. Using its own MiXCR run on the RT-PCR reads, TCRdb lists one record per CDR3 protein. In the table there are hundreds of thousands of distinct CDR3 sequences, 14% of which are singletons. V and J are TRBV2 and TRBJ1-1; TRBD1 is a possible D gene (6 bases). This TCR was recovered from a female donor in good health, serving as a healthy control. Input material: memory CD4+ T cells from blood. CDR3 loop: CASSGSGARDTEAFF. In nucleotides, the CDR3 is TGTGCCAGCAGTGGGTCGGGGGCGCGGGACACTGAAGCTTTCTTT.